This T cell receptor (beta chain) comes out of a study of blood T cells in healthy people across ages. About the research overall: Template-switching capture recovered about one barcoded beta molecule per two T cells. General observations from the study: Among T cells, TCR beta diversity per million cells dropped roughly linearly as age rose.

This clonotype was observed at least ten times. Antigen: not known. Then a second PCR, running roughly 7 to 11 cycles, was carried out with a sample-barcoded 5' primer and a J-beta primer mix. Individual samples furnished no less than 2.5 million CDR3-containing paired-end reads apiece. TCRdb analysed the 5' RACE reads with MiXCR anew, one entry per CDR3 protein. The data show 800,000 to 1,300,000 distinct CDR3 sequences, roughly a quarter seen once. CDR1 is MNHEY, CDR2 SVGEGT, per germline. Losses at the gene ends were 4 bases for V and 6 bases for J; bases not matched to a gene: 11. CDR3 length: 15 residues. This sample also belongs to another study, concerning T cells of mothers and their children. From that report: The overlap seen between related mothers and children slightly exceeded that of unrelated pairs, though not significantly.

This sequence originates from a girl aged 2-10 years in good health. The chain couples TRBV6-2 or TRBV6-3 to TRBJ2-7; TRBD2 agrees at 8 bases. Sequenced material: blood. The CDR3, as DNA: TGTGCCAGCAGTTCCCGCTTACGGGGGGGCTCCGAGCAGTACTTC. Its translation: CASSSRLRGGSEQYF.